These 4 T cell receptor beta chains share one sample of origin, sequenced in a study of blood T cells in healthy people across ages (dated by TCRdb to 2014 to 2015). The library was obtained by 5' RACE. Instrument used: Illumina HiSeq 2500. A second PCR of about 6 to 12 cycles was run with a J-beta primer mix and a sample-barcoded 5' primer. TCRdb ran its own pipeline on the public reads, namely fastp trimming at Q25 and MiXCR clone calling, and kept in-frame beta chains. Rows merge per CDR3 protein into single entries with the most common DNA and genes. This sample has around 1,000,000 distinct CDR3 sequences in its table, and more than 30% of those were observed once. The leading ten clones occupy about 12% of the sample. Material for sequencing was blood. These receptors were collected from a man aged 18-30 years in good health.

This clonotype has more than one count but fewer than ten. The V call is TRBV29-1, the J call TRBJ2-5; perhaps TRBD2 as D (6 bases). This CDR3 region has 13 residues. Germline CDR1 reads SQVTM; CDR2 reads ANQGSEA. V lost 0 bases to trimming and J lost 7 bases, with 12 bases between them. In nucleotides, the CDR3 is TGCAGCGTTGAAGAGGAGGGGAGAGGGACCCAGTACTTC. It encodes CSVEEEGRGTQYF.

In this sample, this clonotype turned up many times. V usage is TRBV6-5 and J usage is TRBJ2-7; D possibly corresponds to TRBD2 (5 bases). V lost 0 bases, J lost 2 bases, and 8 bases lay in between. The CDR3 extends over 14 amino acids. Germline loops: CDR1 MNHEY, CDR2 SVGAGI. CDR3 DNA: TGTGCCAGCAGTTACTCCTTACTAGCCTACGAGCAGTACTTC. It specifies CASSYSLLAYEQYF.

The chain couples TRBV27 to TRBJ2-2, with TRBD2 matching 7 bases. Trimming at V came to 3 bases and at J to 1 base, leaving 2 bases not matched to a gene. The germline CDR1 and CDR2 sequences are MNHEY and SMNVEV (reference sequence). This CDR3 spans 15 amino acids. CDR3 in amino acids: CASSLGGMNTGELFF. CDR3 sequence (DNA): TGTGCCAGCAGTTTGGGGGGGATGAACACCGGGGAGCTGTTTTTT.

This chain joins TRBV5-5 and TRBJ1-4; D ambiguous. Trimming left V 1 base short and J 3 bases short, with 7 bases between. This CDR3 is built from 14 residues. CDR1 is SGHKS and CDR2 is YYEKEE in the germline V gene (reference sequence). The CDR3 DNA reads TGTGCCAGCAGCTTGAGGGAATCTAATGAAAAACTGTTTTTT. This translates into CASSLRESNEKLFF.